The rows below give T cell receptor beta chains drawn from one sample of a study of blood T cell repertoires in COVID-19. The assay was immunoSEQ multiplex PCR, and TCRdb's table has in-frame clones only and misses some. The sample records approximately 250,000 clones, 85% to 90% being singletons. The sample consisted of PBMCs or T cells enriched from blood (not recorded which). Receptors were obtained from a woman in her twenties or thirties with acute COVID-19. CDR3s include the opening cysteine and the closing phenylalanine or tryptophan. Each record gives: clone size, D gene, J gene, V gene, CDR3 protein, CDR3 DNA. D genes are given only for firm matches. Clone size appears in some rows only: once, few, many, or a class for an expanded clone.

NA	NA	TRBJ1-4	TRBV7-9	CASSVGQSEGEKLFF	TGTGCCAGCAGCGTCGGACAGTCCGAGGGTGAAAAACTGTTTTTT
NA	TRBD2	TRBJ2-1	TRBV7-6	CASSLPGLATNEQFF	TGTGCCAGCAGCTTACCCGGACTAGCGACTAATGAGCAGTTCTTC
NA	TRBD2	TRBJ2-3	TRBV11-2	CASSLDASGNTQYF	TGTGCCAGCAGCTTAGATGCTAGCGGGAATACGCAGTATTTT
NA	NA	TRBJ1-5	TRBV7-2	CASSLDRFNQPQHF	TGTGCCAGCAGCTTAGACAGGTTCAATCAGCCCCAGCATTTT
NA	TRBD2	TRBJ2-7	TRBV28	CASSFGLAGGRYEQYF	TGTGCCAGCAGTTTCGGACTAGCGGGAGGGCGGTACGAGCAGTACTTC
NA	TRBD2	TRBJ2-7	TRBV27	CASTPTGLAYEQYF	TGTGCCAGCACTCCCACGGGACTAGCCTACGAGCAGTACTTC
NA	NA	TRBJ2-7	TRBV5-1	CASSLVRGSEKEEQYF	TGCGCCAGCAGCTTGGTTCGTGGATCAGAGAAGGAGGAGCAGTACTTC
NA	NA	TRBJ2-7	TRBV28	CASILRGSYEQYF	TGTGCCAGCATCCTCCGCGGCTCCTACGAGCAGTACTTC
NA	TRBD1	TRBJ2-5	TRBV7-3	CASSLTGTGGQETQYF	TGTGCCAGCAGCTTAACCGGGACAGGGGGACAAGAGACCCAGTACTTC
NA	NA	TRBJ1-3	TRBV11-3	CASSLRLQGGNTIYF	TGTGCCAGCAGCCTACGACTCCAAGGAGGAAACACCATATATTTT
NA	TRBD1	TRBJ1-4	TRBV9	CASSVGRTGKEKLFF	TGTGCCAGCAGCGTAGGAAGGACAGGGAAGGAAAAACTGTTTTTT
NA	NA	TRBJ1-4	TRBV12-3/TRBV12-4	CASSFRGGEKLFF	TGTGCCAGCAGTTTCAGGGGTGGCGAAAAACTGTTTTTT
NA	NA	TRBJ1-1	TRBV27	CASSLFPGVEALNTEAFF	TGTGCCAGCAGTTTATTTCCCGGAGTCGAGGCCTTGAACACTGAAGCTTTCTTT
NA	TRBD2	TRBJ2-1	TRBV5-8	CASSLYVSSGSHNEQFF	TGTGCCAGCAGCTTGTATGTCTCTAGCGGGAGTCACAATGAGCAGTTCTTC
NA	TRBD1	TRBJ1-5	TRBV6-1	CASSERTGQDRNQPQHF	TGTGCCAGCAGTGAAAGGACCGGACAGGACCGCAATCAGCCCCAGCATTTT
NA	TRBD2	TRBJ2-3	TRBV19	CASSSAASGWADTQYF	TGTGCCAGTAGCTCAGCGGCTAGCGGATGGGCAGATACGCAGTATTTT
NA	TRBD2	TRBJ2-1	TRBV5-8	CASSLRLAGDGEQFF	TGTGCCAGCAGCCTCCGACTAGCGGGAGATGGTGAGCAGTTCTTC
NA	NA	TRBJ2-7	TRBV12-2	CASRLRDRAYEQYF	TGTGCAAGTCGCTTACGGGACAGGGCCTACGAGCAGTACTTC
NA	NA	TRBJ1-2	TRBV18	CASSPETDYGYTF	TGTGCCAGCTCACCTGAGACAGACTATGGCTACACCTTC
once	NA	TRBJ2-5	TRBV7-9	CASSFQGTYQETQYF	TGTGCCAGCAGCTTCCAGGGGACGTACCAAGAGACCCAGTACTTC